The 24 T cell receptor beta chains in this list originate from one sample, sequenced in a study of blood T cell repertoires in COVID-19. Sequencing was performed with immunoSEQ multiplex PCR; in TCRdb, only in-frame clones are kept and a portion is missing. In the table there are some 69,000 clones, about 90% of which are singletons. The sequencing input was peripheral blood. The receptors originated from a man aged 50 to 59 with COVID-19, enrolled during active disease.

This chain connects TRBV5-1 to TRBJ2-2, with D unclear. Germline V gene sequence: CDR1 SGHRS, CDR2 YFSETQ. Trimming shortened V by 4 bases and J by 4 bases, and 17 bases separated the two germline ends. CDR3 length equals 16 residues. The CDR3 sequence is CASSKTVGAFTGELFF. The DNA for the CDR3 is TGCGCCAGCAGCAAGACTGTTGGAGCTTTCACCGGGGAGCTGTTTTTT.

The J gene is TRBJ2-1, the V gene TRBV3-1 (or the pseudogene TRBV3-2); the D is unclear. CDR1 and CDR2 from the germline V gene are LGHDT and YNNKEL (reference sequence). The CDR3 has 16 amino acids. Trimming shortened V by 0 bases and J by 7 bases, and 16 bases separated the two germline ends. CDR3 region: CASSQEVGRRVNEQFF. In DNA, the CDR3 is TGTGCCAGCAGCCAAGAAGTAGGCAGACGGGTAAATGAGCAGTTCTTC.

This clone has more than one count but fewer than ten. The rearrangement links TRBV6-6 to TRBJ2-6; 10 positions match TRBD1. Per germline, CDR1 MNHNY and CDR2 SVGAGI (reference sequence). The CDR3 is 19 residues long. V was clipped by 6 bases and J by 3 bases; unmatched bases: 14. For the CDR3, the DNA is TGTGCCAGCAGCTCTAAACCGGGACAGGGGTCTCGTGGGGCCAACGTCCTGACTTTC. Translated: CASSSKPGQGSRGANVLTF.

The chain links TRBV6-1 to TRBJ2-5; 13 bases match TRBD2. The CDR3 runs 17 residues. Unmatched junction bases numbered 7, after V lost 4 bases and J lost 2 bases. The germline V gene encodes CDR1 MNHNS and CDR2 SASEGT. In DNA form, the CDR3 reads TGTGCCAGCAGTGGTGGACTAGCGGGAGCAGCGCAAGAGACCCAGTACTTC. This codes for CASSGGLAGAAQETQYF.

The rearrangement joins TRBV5-1 to TRBJ1-4, with TRBD1 matching 8 bases. The germline gives CDR1 SGHRS, CDR2 YFSETQ. The V gene end was trimmed by 4 bases and the J gene end by 12 bases; junction bases not matched to a gene: 11. CDR3 length: 14 amino acids. The CDR3 DNA reads as TGCGCCAGCAGCATCGGACAGGGTAGGGAGGAACTGTTTTTT. Protein: CASSIGQGREELFF. Variable domain in full (rest from reference TRBV5-1 and TRBJ1-4): KAGVTQTPRYLIKTRGQQVTLSCSPISGHRSVSWYQQTPGQGLQFLFEYFSETQRNKGNFPGRFSGRQFSNSRSEMNVSTLELGDSALYLCASSIGQGREELFFGSGTQLSVL.

The chain links TRBV4-2 to TRBJ1-4; D not certain. V dropped 0 bases and J dropped 7 bases, with 21 bases sitting between them. Germline values: CDR1 LGHNA, CDR2 YNFKEQ. This CDR3 is built from 18 residues. The CDR3 here is CASSQDAPTAAPGEKLFF. The CDR3 DNA reads TGTGCCAGCAGCCAAGATGCCCCCACGGCTGCGCCGGGTGAAAAACTGTTTTTT.

The CDR3 spells CASSIGTGPSYEQYF. The CDR3 DNA reads as TGTGCCAGTAGTATAGGGACAGGACCTTCCTACGAGCAGTACTTC. V usage is TRBV19 and J usage is TRBJ2-7, with 7 bases lining up with TRBD1. Germline V gene data show CDR1 as LNHDA and CDR2 as SQIVND (reference sequence). V shed 1 base and J 1 base; nucleotides not matched to a gene: 4. The CDR3 runs to 15 residues.

The V call is TRBV7-2, the J call TRBJ2-1; D might be TRBD1 (5 bases). V shed 3 bases and J shed 6 bases, with 12 bases lying between them. The CDR3 consists of 14 residues. The germline V gene has CDR1 SGHTA and CDR2 FQGNSA. The DNA for the CDR3 is TGTGCCAGCAGCTTCCAACCAGGGTTCAATGAGCAGTTCTTC. Encoded protein: CASSFQPGFNEQFF.

This clone has a handful of counts. This chain links TRBV20-1 with TRBJ1-1, with D unresolved. Germline assignment: CDR1 DFQATT and CDR2 SNEGSKA (reference sequence). The CDR3 covers 9 residues. V was clipped by 1 base and J by 10 bases, with 4 bases between them. CDR3 sequence: CSARGAAFF. The CDR3 DNA follows: TGCAGTGCTAGAGGAGCAGCTTTCTTT.

The DNA of the CDR3 is TGTGCCAGCAGCCCCCGCTTGCGGGATGCGCCCCAAGAGACCCAGTACTTC. Translated: CASSPRLRDAPQETQYF. The rearrangement links TRBV9 to TRBJ2-5; TRBD2 is a possible D gene (6 bases). Deletions cut 4 bases from V and 1 base from J, with 20 bases between. Per the germline V gene, CDR1 is SGDLS and CDR2 is YYNGEE. The CDR3 totals 17 residues.

This chain joins TRBV18 and TRBJ1-2; TRBD1 might be the D (5 bases). This CDR3 comprises 14 residues. Germline V CDR1 and CDR2: KGHSH, LQKENI. V gave up 3 bases and J gave up 4 bases, with 12 bases separating them. CDR3 nucleotide sequence: TGTGCCAGCTCACCGCGCAGGGAGGTCTATGGCTACACCTTC. Translation: CASSPRREVYGYTF.

The chain recombines TRBV6-1 with TRBJ1-5; no clear D. Germline CDR1 MNHNS, CDR2 SASEGT. Trimming stripped 2 bases from V and 3 bases from J, with 8 bases between. The CDR3 runs to 14 residues. CDR3 sequence (DNA): TGTGCCAGCAGTGAAAGTCAGTACAATCAGCCCCAGCATTTT. It translates to CASSESQYNQPQHF.

V is TRBV4-3 and J is TRBJ1-6, with D uncertain. The CDR3 has 16 amino acids. The germline V gene has CDR1 LGHNA and CDR2 YSLEER. The ends were cut back, 0 bases at V and 3 bases at J, with 9 bases in the middle. The CDR3 coding sequence is TGCGCCAGCAGCCAAGATCACAGAAGCTATAATTCACCCCTCCACTTT. The encoded protein is CASSQDHRSYNSPLHF.

This sequence joins TRBV24-1 and TRBJ1-1; D call uncertain. V was shortened by 2 bases and J by 4 bases, with 7 bases between the two germline ends. Germline CDR1 and CDR2: KGHDR and SFDVKD. This CDR3 has 13 amino acids. The chain's CDR3 is CATSDSFSTEAFF. The CDR3 DNA reads TGTGCCACCAGTGATTCCTTTTCCACTGAAGCTTTCTTT.

This clone was observed a single time. The chain has TRBV9 and TRBJ2-3; weak D call: TRBD2 (6 bases). CDR1 is SGDLS and CDR2 is YYNGEE in the germline V gene. The CDR3 runs to 16 residues. Trimming pared 0 bases from V and 1 base from J, leaving 12 bases between. This CDR3 reads CASSVELGEGTDTQYF. CDR3 nucleotides: TGTGCCAGCAGCGTAGAGCTCGGGGAGGGCACAGATACGCAGTATTTT.

The chain links TRBV6-6 to TRBJ1-3; 7 nucleotides agree with TRBD1. Per the germline V gene, CDR1 is MNHNY and CDR2 is SVGAGI (reference sequence). Losses at the gene ends were 7 bases for V and 4 bases for J; bases not matched to a gene: 7. CDR3 size: 14 residues. The CDR3 nucleotides read TGTGCCAGCATAAGGGGGCGTCAGGGAAACACCATATATTTT. It specifies CASIRGRQGNTIYF.

This clone came up a few times. This CDR3 is CASSLGQGVYEQYF. CDR3 DNA: TGTGCCAGCAGCTTAGGGCAGGGTGTTTACGAGCAGTACTTC. The rearrangement uses TRBV7-9 and TRBJ2-7, with D perhaps TRBD1 (5 bases). The germline CDR1 and CDR2 sequences are SEHNR and FQNEAQ (reference sequence). This CDR3 region has 14 residues. V lost 1 base to trimming and J lost 4 bases, with 11 bases between them.

The CDR3 sequence is CATRTGGGGQPQHF. CDR3 nucleotides: TGTGCCACCCGGACAGGGGGCGGTGGTCAGCCCCAGCATTTT. This chain links TRBV18 with TRBJ1-5; 11 bases are a match to TRBD1. V was clipped by 10 bases and J by 6 bases; unmatched bases: 8. CDR1 and CDR2 from the germline V gene are KGHSH and LQKENI. This CDR3 is built from 14 residues.

This clone was seen a few times. The chain links TRBV5-6 to TRBJ2-1, with a possible D match to TRBD2 (6 bases). The V end was cut by 3 bases, the J end by 0 bases, with 16 bases between. The CDR3 consists of 17 residues. CDR1 and CDR2 from the germline V gene are SGHDT and YYEEEE. The CDR3 reads CASSWGLLTSSYNEQFF. In DNA, the CDR3 is TGTGCCAGCAGCTGGGGACTCCTGACGAGCTCCTACAATGAGCAGTTCTTC.

The rearrangement uses TRBV12-3 or TRBV12-4 and TRBJ2-7; D may be TRBD2 (6 bases). This CDR3 has 13 amino acids. V was clipped by 3 bases and J by 3 bases, with 9 bases between them. CDR3 DNA: TGTGCCAGCAGTTTTATGGGGGGCTACGAGCAGTACTTC. This gives the protein CASSFMGGYEQYF.

In this sample, this clone turned up a few times. The chain joins TRBV7-2 to TRBJ2-2, with TRBD1 matching over 8 bases. V dropped 5 bases and J dropped 6; count of bases not matched to a gene: 2. CDR1 SGHTA and CDR2 FQGNSA come from the germline V gene. This CDR3 is 13 amino acids long. The CDR3 nucleotides read TGTGCCAGCAGCAGGACAGGGCCCGGGGAGCTGTTTTTT. Translated, it gives CASSRTGPGELFF.

The rearrangement joins TRBV2 to TRBJ1-1, with D unresolved. The V end lost 2 bases, the J end lost 7 bases, and 5 bases lay between the germline ends. Germline V gene data show CDR1 as SNHLY and CDR2 as FYNNEI. The CDR3 is 11 amino acids. The CDR3, as DNA: TGTGCCAGCAGTGAAAACGGTGAAGCTTTCTTT. This gives the protein CASSENGEAFF. Together with reference TRBV2 and TRBJ1-1, the CDR3 gives the full variable domain: EPEVTQTPSHQVTQMGQEVILRCVPISNHLYFYWYRQILGQKVEFLVSFYNNEISEKSEIFDDQFSVERPDGSNFTLKIRSTKLEDSAMYFCASSENGEAFFGQGTRLTVV.

V is TRBV6-1 and J is TRBJ1-5; D perhaps matches TRBD1 (6 bases). The CDR3 spans 15 residues. Germline CDR1 MNHNS, CDR2 SASEGT. V gave up 2 bases and J gave up 6 bases, with 14 bases separating them. CDR3 residues: CASSERGGSGQPQHF. The CDR3 DNA reads as TGTGCCAGCAGTGAAAGGGGGGGTTCTGGTCAGCCCCAGCATTTT.

The chain uses TRBV7-9 and TRBJ2-3; 7 bases agree with TRBD2. Trimming took 1 base from V and 2 from J; bases not matched to a gene: 12. The CDR3 has 18 amino acids. Looked up from germline, CDR1 is SEHNR and CDR2 is FQNEAQ (reference sequence). The DNA of the CDR3 is TGTGCCAGCAGCTTAGTTACGGGGGGATTCTCGGTCACAGATACGCAGTATTTT. This gives the protein CASSLVTGGFSVTDTQYF.